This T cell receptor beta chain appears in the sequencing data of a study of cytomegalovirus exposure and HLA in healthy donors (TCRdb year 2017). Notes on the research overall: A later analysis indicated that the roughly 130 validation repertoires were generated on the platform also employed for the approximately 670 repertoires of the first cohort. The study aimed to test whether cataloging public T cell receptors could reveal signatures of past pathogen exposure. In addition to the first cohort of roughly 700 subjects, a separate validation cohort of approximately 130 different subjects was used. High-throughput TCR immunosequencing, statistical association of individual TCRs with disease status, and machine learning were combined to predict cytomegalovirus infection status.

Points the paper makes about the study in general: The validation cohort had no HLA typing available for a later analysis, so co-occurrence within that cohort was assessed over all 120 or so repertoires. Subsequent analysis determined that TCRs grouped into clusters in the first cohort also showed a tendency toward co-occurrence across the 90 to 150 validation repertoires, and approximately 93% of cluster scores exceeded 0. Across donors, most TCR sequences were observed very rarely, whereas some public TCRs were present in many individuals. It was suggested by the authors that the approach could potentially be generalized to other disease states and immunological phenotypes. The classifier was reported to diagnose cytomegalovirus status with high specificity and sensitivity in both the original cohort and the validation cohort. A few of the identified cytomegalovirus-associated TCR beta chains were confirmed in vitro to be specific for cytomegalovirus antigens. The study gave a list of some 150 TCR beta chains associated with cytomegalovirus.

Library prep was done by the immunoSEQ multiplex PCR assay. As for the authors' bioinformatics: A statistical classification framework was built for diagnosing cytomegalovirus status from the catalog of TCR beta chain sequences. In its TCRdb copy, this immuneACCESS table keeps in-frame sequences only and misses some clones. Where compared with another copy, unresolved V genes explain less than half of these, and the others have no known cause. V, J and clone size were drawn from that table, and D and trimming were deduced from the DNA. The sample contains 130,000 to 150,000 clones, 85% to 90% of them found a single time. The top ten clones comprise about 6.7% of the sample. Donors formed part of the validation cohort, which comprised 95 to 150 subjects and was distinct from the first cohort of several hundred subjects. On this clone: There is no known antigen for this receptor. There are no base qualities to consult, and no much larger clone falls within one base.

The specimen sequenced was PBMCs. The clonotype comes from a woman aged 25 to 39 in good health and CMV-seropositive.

This receptor has the CDR3 CASSANTGTGTQYF. The sequenced DNA is TGTGCCAGCAGTGCGAACACAGGGACCGGGACCCAGTACTTC. The chain is encoded by TRBV6-1 joined to TRBJ2-5; TRBD1 is a weak D gene call, 6 bases matching. The CDR3 spans 14 residues, from the cysteine through the phenylalanine. Of the read, only the CDR3 DNA is kept; its 42 bases are in frame from base 1. V loses 4 bases, J loses 7 bases, and the germline ends lie 16 bases apart. CDR1 and CDR2, looked up from the germline V gene, are MNHNS and SASEGT.